This T cell receptor (beta chain) was captured in a study of T cell repertoires in cytomegalovirus infection. The wider study: HLA-C-restricted CMV epitopes, recently identified, and well-studied HLA-B-restricted ones were used by the study.

TCRdb passed the reads through MiXCR, listing each CDR3 protein once. Found here are approximately 470,000 distinct CDR3 sequences, approximately 42% of them singletons; the top ten hold about two fifths. The CDR3 length is 14 residues. Germline V gene data show CDR1 as DFQATT and CDR2 as SNEGSKA (reference sequence). V lost 2 bases and J lost 5, with 15 bases in between. The study's findings and limits: CMV carriers having the relevant HLA were flagged by cumulative public TCR beta family frequency.

For this clonotype: Its target is not known.

The sample here was cultured PBMCs, taken from culture after CMV antigen stimulation. This TCR was sampled from a human donor in good health (CMV status not recorded). Some clones in this sample may be carry-over from other donors' samples. The chain uses TRBV20-1 and TRBJ1-1, with a possible D match to TRBD1 (5 bases). CDR3 in amino acids: CSARRSRGRTEAFF. As DNA, the CDR3 is TGCAGTGCTAGACGGAGTAGGGGAAGGACTGAAGCTTTCTTT.